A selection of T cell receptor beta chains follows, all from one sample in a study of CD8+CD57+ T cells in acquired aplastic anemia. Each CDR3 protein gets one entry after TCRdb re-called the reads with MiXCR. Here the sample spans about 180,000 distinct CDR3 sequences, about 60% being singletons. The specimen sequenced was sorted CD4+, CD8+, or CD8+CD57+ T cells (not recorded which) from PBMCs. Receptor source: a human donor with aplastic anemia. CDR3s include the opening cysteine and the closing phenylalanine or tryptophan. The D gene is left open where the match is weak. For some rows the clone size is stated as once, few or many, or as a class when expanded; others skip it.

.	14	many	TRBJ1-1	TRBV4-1	CASSQVGEGTEAFF	TGCGCCAGCAGCCAAGTAGGGGAGGGAACTGAAGCTTTCTTT
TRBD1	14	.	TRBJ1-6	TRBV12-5	CASGSGTVNSPLHF	TGTGCTAGTGGGTCCGGGACAGTTAATTCACCCCTCCACTTT
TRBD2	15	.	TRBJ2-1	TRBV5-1	CASSLDLAGSGEQFF	TGCGCCAGCAGCTTGGATCTAGCGGGGAGTGGTGAGCAGTTCTTC
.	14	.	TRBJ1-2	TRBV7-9	CASSSTPKAYGYTF	TGTGCCAGCAGCTCTACGCCAAAGGCCTATGGCTACACCTTC
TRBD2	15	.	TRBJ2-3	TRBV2	CASSDNAGGPDTQYF	TGTGCCAGCAGTGATAATGCGGGGGGTCCAGATACGCAGTATTTT
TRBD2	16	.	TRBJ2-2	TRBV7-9	CASSFGTSGGTGELLF	TGTGCCAGCAGCTTCGGGACTAGCGGGGGTACCGGGGAGCTGCTTTTT
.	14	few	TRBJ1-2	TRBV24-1	CATSDPTDSYGYTF	TGTGCCACCAGTGACCCCACAGACTCTTATGGCTACACCTTC
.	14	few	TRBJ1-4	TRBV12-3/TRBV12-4	CASSLGAGNEKLFF	TGTGCCAGCAGTTTAGGGGCAGGGAATGAAAAACTGTTTTTT
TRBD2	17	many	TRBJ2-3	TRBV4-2	CASSQDRGGGPTDTQYF	TGTGCCAGCAGCCAAGATCGGGGCGGGGGACCCACAGATACGCAGTATTTT
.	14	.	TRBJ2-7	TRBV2	CASSESVGSYEQYF	TGTGCCAGCAGTGAATCGGTGGGGAGCTACGAGCAGTACTTC
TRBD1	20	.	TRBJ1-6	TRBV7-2	CASSLVARDNRDRDNSPLHF	TGTGCCAGCAGCTTAGTCGCGCGGGATAACCGGGACAGGGATAATTCACCCCTCCACTTT
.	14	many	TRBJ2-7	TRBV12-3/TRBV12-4	CASSLAGLVYEQYF	TGTGCCAGCAGTTTAGCGGGACTGGTTTACGAGCAGTACTTC
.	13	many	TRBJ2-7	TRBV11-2	CASSFDTSYEQYF	TGTGCCAGCAGTTTTGACACCTCCTACGAGCAGTACTTC
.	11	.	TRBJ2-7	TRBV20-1	CSGRLIYEQYF	TGCAGTGGGAGGCTTATCTACGAGCAGTACTTC
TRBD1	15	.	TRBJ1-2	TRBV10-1	CASSDKWGQGGGYTF	TGCGCCAGCAGTGATAAGTGGGGACAGGGCGGCGGCTACACCTTC
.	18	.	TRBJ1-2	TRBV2	CASVVAGTGTEANYGYTF	TGTGCCAGCGTTGTAGCGGGAACAGGGACCGAAGCTAACTATGGCTACACCTTC
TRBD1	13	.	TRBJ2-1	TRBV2	CASSRTGFGEQFF	TGTGCCAGCAGTCGGACAGGGTTTGGAGAGCAGTTCTTC
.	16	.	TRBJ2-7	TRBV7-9	CASSLDRGQSSYEQYF	TGTGCCAGCAGCTTAGATCGGGGACAAAGCTCCTACGAGCAGTACTTC
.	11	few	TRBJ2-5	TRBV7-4	CASSQGETQYF	TGTGCCAGCAGTCAAGGGGAGACCCAGTACTTC
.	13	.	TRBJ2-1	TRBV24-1	CATSDLKGDEQFF	TGTGCCACCAGTGATTTGAAAGGCGATGAGCAGTTCTTC
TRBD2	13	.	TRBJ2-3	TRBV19	CASSETSGTTQYF	TGTGCCAGTAGTGAGACTAGCGGGACGACGCAGTATTTT
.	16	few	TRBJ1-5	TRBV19	CASSIEQQIYNQPQHF	TGTGCCAGTAGTATAGAACAGCAAATCTACAATCAGCCCCAGCATTTT
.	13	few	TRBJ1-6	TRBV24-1	CATSQGNNSPLHF	TGTGCCACCAGCCAGGGGAACAATTCACCCCTCCACTTT
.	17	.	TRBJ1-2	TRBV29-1	CSVRPPLTGDKFDGYTF	TGCAGCGTTCGCCCCCCTTTAACGGGAGACAAATTCGATGGCTACACCTTC
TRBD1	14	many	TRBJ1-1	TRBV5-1	CASSPGGGNTEAFF	TGCGCCAGCAGCCCAGGGGGCGGTAACACTGAAGCTTTCTTT
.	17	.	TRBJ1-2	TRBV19	CASSPQSGISGPDGYTF	TGTGCCAGTAGTCCTCAATCAGGAATCAGTGGACCGGATGGCTACACCTTC
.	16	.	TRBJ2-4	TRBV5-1	CASSLMPHPVGDIQYF	TGCGCCAGCAGCTTGATGCCACACCCGGTAGGAGACATTCAGTACTTC
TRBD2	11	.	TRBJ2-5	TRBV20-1	CSAERGETQYF	TGCAGTGCCGAGCGGGGAGAGACCCAGTACTTC
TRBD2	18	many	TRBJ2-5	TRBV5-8	CASSSWTSGDPRWETQYF	TGTGCCAGCAGCTCTTGGACTAGCGGGGATCCTCGATGGGAGACCCAGTACTTC
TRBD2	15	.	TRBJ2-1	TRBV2	CASSWSGGGYNEQFF	TGTGCCAGCAGCTGGAGCGGGGGGGGGTACAATGAGCAGTTCTTC
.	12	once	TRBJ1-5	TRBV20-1	CSAIDSNQPQHF	TGCAGTGCTATAGATAGCAATCAGCCCCAGCATTTT
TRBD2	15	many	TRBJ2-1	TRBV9	CASSVDLAGGNEQFF	TGTGCCAGCAGCGTAGATCTCGCGGGGGGGAATGAGCAGTTCTTC
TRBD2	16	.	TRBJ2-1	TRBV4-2	CASSQDGAGDYNEQFF	TGTGCCAGCAGCCAAGATGGAGCGGGGGACTACAATGAGCAGTTCTTC
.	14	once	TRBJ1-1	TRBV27	CASSLRTGSPEAFF	TGTGCCAGCAGTTTACGAACGGGCTCCCCTGAAGCTTTCTTT
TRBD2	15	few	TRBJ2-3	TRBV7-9	CASSLSSGVSDTQYF	TGTGCCAGCAGCCTCTCTAGCGGGGTGTCCGATACGCAGTATTTT
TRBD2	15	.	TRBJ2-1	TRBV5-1	CASSLETSGGNEQFF	TGCGCCAGCAGCTTGGAGACTAGCGGGGGCAATGAGCAGTTCTTC
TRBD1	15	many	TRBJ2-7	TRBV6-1	CASRTDYRDRGEQYF	TGTGCCAGCAGGACCGACTACCGGGACAGAGGCGAGCAGTACTTC
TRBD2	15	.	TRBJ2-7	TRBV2	CASSVGTSGSYEQYF	TGTGCCAGCAGCGTCGGGACTAGCGGATCCTACGAGCAGTACTTC
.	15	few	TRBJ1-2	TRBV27	CASSLASPGSYGYTF	TGTGCCAGCAGTTTAGCCTCTCCGGGTTCCTATGGCTACACCTTC
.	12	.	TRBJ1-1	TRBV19	CASSPRYAEAFF	TGTGCCAGTAGTCCGCGGTATGCTGAAGCTTTCTTT
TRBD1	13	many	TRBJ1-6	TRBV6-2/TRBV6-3	CASKQGLNSPLHF	TGTGCCAGCAAACAGGGGTTGAATTCACCCCTCCACTTT
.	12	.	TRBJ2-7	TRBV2	CASAQLAVEQYF	TGTGCCAGCGCCCAGTTGGCCGTCGAGCAGTACTTC